This T cell receptor beta chain was sequenced in a study of T cell clonality in common variable immunodeficiency. The study's findings and limits: Fewer deletions and N-nucleotide insertions were reportedly seen in common variable immunodeficiency TCR beta sequences. CVID subjects shared fewer TCRbeta clones than healthy controls did. CVID subjects had higher TCRbeta clonality than healthy controls, most marked in about a third.

Control and CVID samples contributed equal amounts of genomic DNA. TCRdb's copy holds only in-frame clones and misses some; the assay was immunoSEQ multiplex PCR. There are about 35,000 clones in the sample, none observed a single time. V was cut by 6 bases and J by 5 bases, with 7 bases left in between. The germline V gene has CDR1 SQVTM and CDR2 ANQGSEA. The CDR3 extends over 11 amino acids. This clone was observed many times. Its matching antigen is unknown. The read terminates 3 residues before the CDR3 end, so the remaining end is supplied by the germline J gene. What was sequenced was peripheral blood mononuclear cells. The TCR was taken from a person between 18 and 75 years old in good health. The chain is built from TRBV29-1 and TRBJ2-2; no clear D gene. The CDR3 bases that were read are TGCAGCGTGAGCGAAACCGGGGAG. Translated, it gives CSVSETGE. The entire CDR3 reads CSVSETGELFF.